The next 32 T cell receptor beta chains were all read from a single sample in a study of blood T cell repertoires in COVID-19. Produced via immunoSEQ multiplex PCR; TCRdb's table is partial and in-frame only. In the table there are 200,000 to 250,000 clones, 70% to 85% of which are singletons. The sample was PBMCs or T cells enriched from blood (not recorded which). The receptors here all came from a man between 60 and 75 years old who had recovered from COVID-19.

Concerning this clone itself: At the DNA level, this CDR3 is encoded by other sequences in the same sample as well. V gene TRBV7-2 combines with J gene TRBJ1-2; possibly TRBD1 for D (5 bases). Germline-derived CDR1 and CDR2 are SGHTA and FQGNSA. The CDR3 is made up of 15 amino acids. V dropped 1 base and J dropped 2 bases, with 11 bases sitting between them. DNA of the CDR3: TGTGCCAGCAGCTTAGGGTCTGGGGCCAACTATGGCTACACCTTC. The encoded protein is CASSLGSGANYGYTF.

The chain is built from TRBV19 and TRBJ1-1; D perhaps matches TRBD1 (6 bases). Per the germline V gene, CDR1 is LNHDA and CDR2 is SQIVND (reference sequence). The CDR3 is 14 amino acids. Trimming stripped 5 bases from V and 1 base from J, with 11 bases between. CDR3 sequence (DNA): TGTGCCAGTAGTGGGGGCCAAGAGAACACTGAAGCTTTCTTT. It codes for CASSGGQENTEAFF. The entire variable domain, with the rest obtained from reference TRBV19 and TRBJ1-1, is as follows: DGGITQSPKYLFRKEGQNVTLSCEQNLNHDAMYWYRQDPGQGLRLIYYSQIVNDFQKGDIAEGYSVSREKKESFPLTVTSAQKNPTAFYLCASSGGQENTEAFFGQGTRLTVV.

Only one count was recorded for this clone. The V and J genes are TRBV6-5 and TRBJ2-7, with TRBD1 as a possible D gene (5 bases). V shed 6 bases and J shed 3 bases, with 12 bases lying between them. This CDR3 spans 13 amino acids. Germline values: CDR1 MNHEY, CDR2 SVGAGI. The CDR3 here is CASSRQNYYEQYF. DNA of the CDR3: TGTGCCAGCAGCAGACAGAACTACTACGAGCAGTACTTC.

The chain carries TRBV6-5 and TRBJ1-2; TRBD1 is a possible D gene (6 bases). CDR3 length equals 12 residues. V was shortened by 6 bases and J by 4 bases, with 9 bases between the two germline ends. From germline, CDR1 is MNHEY and CDR2 SVGAGI. The CDR3 coding sequence is TGTGCCAGCAGCCAGGACAGCTATGGCTACACCTTC. Translated: CASSQDSYGYTF.

The J gene is TRBJ1-2, the V gene TRBV3-1 (or the pseudogene TRBV3-2); D gene unclear. With 4 bases removed from V and 8 bases from J, the gap between germline ends came to 14 bases. The germline V gene encodes CDR1 LGHDT and CDR2 YNNKEL (reference sequence). The CDR3 has 13 residues. The CDR3 here is CASSPSRGGGYTF. The CDR3 DNA sequence: TGTGCCAGCAGCCCAAGTCGGGGTGGCGGCTACACCTTC.

The CDR3: CASSPGTGFLGELFF. As DNA, the CDR3 is TGTGCCAGCAGCCCCGGGACAGGGTTTCTCGGGGAGCTGTTTTTT. The rearrangement joins TRBV5-8 to TRBJ2-2; 9 positions agree with TRBD1. CDR3 size: 15 residues. V lost 4 bases, J lost 7 bases, and 8 bases stayed unmatched. Germline loops: CDR1 SGHTS, CDR2 YDEGEE.

The rearrangement links TRBV5-1 to TRBJ1-1; 8 bases align to TRBD1. Trimming removed 1 base from V and 5 bases from J; junction bases left unmatched: 10. Germline assignment: CDR1 SGHRS and CDR2 YFSETQ. The CDR3 contains 16 residues. CDR3 residues: CASSLSRTGRGTEAFF. In DNA form, the CDR3 reads TGCGCCAGCAGCTTGAGTCGGACAGGGAGGGGGACTGAAGCTTTCTTT.

About this clone itself: Other DNA sequences of this sample code for an identical CDR3. V usage is TRBV15 and J usage is TRBJ1-6; perhaps TRBD1 as D (5 bases). The CDR3 has 14 residues. V gave up 0 bases and J gave up 10 bases, with 10 bases separating them. CDR1 is LNHNV, CDR2 YYDKDF, per germline (reference sequence). The CDR3 bases are TGTGCCACCAGCAGAGATCGGGGGGGATCACCCCTCCACTTT. Its translation: CATSRDRGGSPLHF.

The chain joins TRBV6-2 or TRBV6-3 to TRBJ1-3; the D gene is possibly TRBD1 (5 bases). Deletions cut 5 bases from V and 1 base from J, with 12 bases between. Germline V lookup: CDR1 MNHEY, CDR2 SVGEGT. The CDR3 loop spans 15 amino acids. CDR3: CASSLQALSGNTIYF. The DNA of the CDR3 is TGTGCCAGCAGTCTACAGGCCTTGTCTGGAAACACCATATATTTT.

The rearrangement uses TRBV5-4 and TRBJ2-4; D may be TRBD2 (6 bases). The CDR3 sequence is 14 residues long. Germline assignment: CDR1 SGHNT and CDR2 YYREEE (reference sequence). V was pared by 4 bases and J by 5 bases, with 13 bases between. The CDR3 spells CASSGGLGENIQYF. DNA for the CDR3: TGTGCCAGCAGCGGGGGACTTGGGGAAAACATTCAGTACTTC.

This chain links TRBV7-2 with TRBJ1-4; 7 nucleotides align to TRBD1. Germline V CDR1 and CDR2: SGHTA, FQGNSA. Unmatched junction bases numbered 8, after V lost 2 bases and J lost 8 bases. CDR3 length equals 15 residues. CDR3 nucleotides: TGTGCCAGCAGCTTATGGGCACCACAGGGGGAAAAACTGTTTTTT. This sequence encodes CASSLWAPQGEKLFF.

The chain recombines TRBV7-9 with TRBJ2-5; D not certain. CDR1 and CDR2 (germline): SEHNR, FQNEAQ (reference sequence). V lost 3 bases and J lost 7, with 12 bases in between. The CDR3 contains 13 residues. CDR3 in amino acids: CASSLGPLGTQYF. The CDR3 DNA follows: TGTGCCAGCAGCTTGGGCCCACTGGGGACCCAGTACTTC.

The J gene is TRBJ1-1, the V gene TRBV5-1, with a weak D call TRBD1 (5 bases). This CDR3 is 13 amino acids long. The V and J ends lost 3 bases and 10 bases respectively, with 16 bases between them. Per the germline V gene, CDR1 is SGHRS and CDR2 is YFSETQ. CDR3 protein: CASSSGHAMGAFF. CDR3 DNA: TGCGCCAGCAGCTCTGGACACGCTATGGGAGCTTTCTTT.

The V call is TRBV4-3, the J call TRBJ1-3; D may be TRBD1 (6 bases). The CDR3 runs 18 residues. Germline V gives CDR1 LGHNA, CDR2 YSLEER. Trimming stripped 3 bases from V and 0 bases from J, with 18 bases between. The CDR3 sequence is CASSQGTGPRSSGNTIYF. The DNA of the CDR3 is TGCGCCAGCAGCCAGGGTACAGGGCCCCGGAGCTCTGGAAACACCATATATTTT.

The V gene is TRBV18, the J gene TRBJ2-2, with D possibly TRBD1 on 5 matching bases. The CDR3 has 14 amino acids. V lost 7 bases and J lost 0, with 9 bases in between. Germline V gives CDR1 KGHSH, CDR2 LQKENI. The CDR3 region is CASLRTPNTGELFF. CDR3 DNA: TGTGCCAGCTTAAGGACACCGAACACCGGGGAGCTGTTTTTT.

Comment on this clone: This sample includes further DNA sequences coding for the same CDR3. V usage is TRBV5-1 and J usage is TRBJ1-2, with 11 bases identical to TRBD1. The CDR3 consists of 14 residues. Germline V lookup: CDR1 SGHRS, CDR2 YFSETQ. The J segment lost 4 bases and the V segment lost 4 bases, leaving 3 bases of the junction unmatched. The CDR3 loop is CASSTGQGVYGYTF. For the CDR3, the DNA is TGCGCCAGCAGCACGGGACAGGGGGTCTATGGCTACACCTTC.

The chain has TRBV11-2 and TRBJ2-6; D unclear. CDR1 SGHAT and CDR2 FQNNGV come from the germline V gene. V was clipped by 8 bases and J by 4 bases, with 3 bases between them. This CDR3 is built from 11 residues. Here the CDR3 reads CASSGANVLTF. The CDR3 DNA sequence: TGTGCCAGCTCGGGGGCCAACGTCCTGACTTTC.

This chain joins TRBV4-3 and TRBJ2-2; maybe TRBD2 (5 bases). The V gene lost 4 bases and the J gene lost 0 bases, with 12 bases spanning the gap. The CDR3 consists of 16 residues. Germline V lookup: CDR1 LGHNA, CDR2 YSLEER. CDR3 nucleotide sequence: TGCGCCAGCAGCCGCGAGGGCCGGCCGAACACCGGGGAGCTGTTTTTT. Amino acids: CASSREGRPNTGELFF.

The chain uses TRBV19 and TRBJ1-4; no firm D call. Trimming removed 5 bases at V and 6 bases at J, with 10 bases between. The CDR3 spans 13 residues. Germline V gene data show CDR1 as LNHDA and CDR2 as SQIVND (reference sequence). CDR3 DNA: TGTGCCAGTAGTCTCCAGGTTGATGAAAAACTGTTTTTT. Its translation: CASSLQVDEKLFF. Full variable domain (remainder filled in from reference TRBV19 and TRBJ1-4): DGGITQSPKYLFRKEGQNVTLSCEQNLNHDAMYWYRQDPGQGLRLIYYSQIVNDFQKGDIAEGYSVSREKKESFPLTVTSAQKNPTAFYLCASSLQVDEKLFFGSGTQLSVL.

J is TRBJ1-5 and V is TRBV19, with D perhaps matching TRBD1 (5 bases). CDR1 is LNHDA and CDR2 is SQIVND in the germline V gene (reference sequence). Deletions cut 3 bases from V and 3 bases from J, with 12 bases between. This CDR3 spans 15 amino acids. The CDR3 sequence is CASSISRVPNQPQHF. The CDR3 DNA sequence: TGTGCCAGTAGTATCTCCAGGGTTCCCAATCAGCCCCAGCATTTT.

This chain links TRBV15 with TRBJ1-1; 11 bases line up with TRBD1. The CDR3 consists of 15 residues. The V and J ends lost 1 base and 5 bases, in that order; junction bases with no gene match: 3. Germline CDR1 is LNHNV and CDR2 is YYDKDF (reference sequence). In nucleotides, the CDR3 is TGTGCCACCAGCAGAGGGACAGGGGGCCGAACTGAAGCTTTCTTT. Residues: CATSRGTGGRTEAFF.

A single count supports this clone. The V and J genes are TRBV9 and TRBJ2-3; tentative D call: TRBD2 (5 bases). Germline CDR1 reads SGDLS; CDR2 reads YYNGEE. V lost 3 bases and J 4 bases, leaving 12 bases between the germline ends. The CDR3 contains 14 residues. As DNA, the CDR3 is TGTGCCAGCAGCGCTGCACTAGTTTCAGATACGCAGTATTTT. It encodes CASSAALVSDTQYF.

The chain couples TRBV5-6 to TRBJ2-3, with D possibly TRBD2 on 6 matching bases. V was clipped by 0 bases and J by 1 base, with 6 bases between them. The CDR3 loop spans 14 amino acids. Per germline, CDR1 SGHDT and CDR2 YYEEEE. Written as DNA, the CDR3 is TGTGCCAGCAGCTTGGCGGGGGGCACAGATACGCAGTATTTT. Translation: CASSLAGGTDTQYF.

The CDR3 DNA reads TGTGCCAGCAGCACGACAGGGAGTTCACCCCTCCACTTT. Translated: CASSTTGSSPLHF. The chain joins TRBV12-3 or TRBV12-4 to TRBJ1-6; TRBD1 agrees at 7 bases. The CDR3 loop spans 13 amino acids. V trimming: 6 bases; J trimming: 9 bases; junction bases outside the gene matches: 5.

This sequence joins TRBV11-3 and TRBJ1-4; unclear D gene. Trimming pared 5 bases from V and 8 bases from J, leaving 18 bases between. This CDR3 has 15 amino acids. CDR1 is SGHNT and CDR2 is YENEEA in the germline V gene. CDR3 DNA: TGTGCCAGCAGCCCCAGATCAGGTCCGGGAGAAAAACTGTTTTTT. Amino acids: CASSPRSGPGEKLFF.

The chain combines TRBV13 with TRBJ1-1, with 10 bases fitting TRBD1. Germline CDR1 and CDR2: PRHDT and FYEKMQ (reference sequence). CDR3 size: 14 residues. Losses at the gene ends were 5 bases for V and 7 bases for J; bases not matched to a gene: 7. The CDR3 region has the DNA TGTGCCAGCAGCAGCCGACAGGGGGCGATTGAAGCTTTCTTT. Residues: CASSSRQGAIEAFF.

The chain carries TRBV7-9 and TRBJ1-4, with D perhaps TRBD1 (5 bases). This CDR3 has 12 residues. Trimming cost V 8 bases and J 7 bases, with 11 bases left between them. From germline, CDR1 is SEHNR and CDR2 FQNEAQ (reference sequence). The CDR3 nucleotides read TGTGCCAGCGCATATCAGGGTGAAAAACTGTTTTTT. Translated, it gives CASAYQGEKLFF. Variable domain in full (rest from reference TRBV7-9 and TRBJ1-4): DTGVSQNPRHKITKRGQNVTFRCDPISEHNRLYWYRQTLGQGPEFLTYFQNEAQLEKSRLLSDRFSAERPKGSFSTLEIQRTEQGDSAMYLCASAYQGEKLFFGSGTQLSVL.

DNA for the CDR3: TGTGCCAGCAGTTTTGAGGACACCCTAGACAATGAGCAGTTCTTC. Protein: CASSFEDTLDNEQFF. This chain connects TRBV27 to TRBJ2-1, with a tentative D call TRBD1 (5 bases). Germline values: CDR1 MNHEY, CDR2 SMNVEV (reference sequence). The V end was cut by 3 bases, the J end by 5 bases, with 14 bases between. The CDR3 runs 15 residues.

The V and J genes are TRBV4-3 and TRBJ1-1, with D unclear. This CDR3 has 13 amino acids. The V gene's germline CDR1 is LGHNA and CDR2 YSLEER. Trimming stripped 3 bases from V and 4 bases from J, with 9 bases between. Written as DNA, the CDR3 is TGCGCCAGCAGCCAGAGGAGAGGCACTGAAGCTTTCTTT. Translating gives CASSQRRGTEAFF.

The chain has TRBV19 and TRBJ1-1; perhaps TRBD1 as D (6 bases). V gave up 5 bases and J gave up 4 bases, with 20 bases separating them. The CDR3 loop spans 16 amino acids. Germline lookup yields CDR1 LNHDA and CDR2 SQIVND (reference sequence). CDR3 bases: TGTGCCAGTAGTGTCGTAGGAGGACAGTCGGGCACTGAAGCTTTCTTT. Translated: CASSVVGGQSGTEAFF.

This sequence joins TRBV18 and TRBJ2-3; D might be TRBD2 (6 bases). V was trimmed by 1 base and J by 0 bases, leaving 11 bases between them. CDR1 and CDR2 (germline): KGHSH, LQKENI. The CDR3 spans 16 residues. The CDR3 DNA reads as TGTGCCAGCTCACCACGGGGCGGGGTTAGCACAGATACGCAGTATTTT. Encoded protein: CASSPRGGVSTDTQYF.

This clone was counted ten times or more. The chain combines TRBV4-3 with TRBJ1-2, with a possible D match to TRBD1 (6 bases). The CDR3 has 15 amino acids. Germline V lookup: CDR1 LGHNA, CDR2 YSLEER. With 1 base removed from V and 6 bases from J, the gap between germline ends came to 15 bases. CDR3 residues: CASSQVGAAGHGYTF. The CDR3 DNA reads TGCGCCAGCAGCCAAGTGGGGGCGGCTGGGCATGGCTACACCTTC.